The present entry profiles one TCR beta chain with its context. Its antigen is unidentified. TCRdb itself ran the reads through MiXCR, one entry per CDR3 protein. The sample has around 71,000 distinct CDR3 sequences; around 37% are singletons. The data belong to a study of T cell repertoires in cytomegalovirus infection. About the research overall: A matching HLA type, together with CMV infection, was signaled by public TCR beta signatures.

The CDR3 extends over 12 amino acids. Looked up from germline, CDR1 is SNHLY and CDR2 is FYNNEI. The ends lost 7 bases at V and 6 bases at J; junction bases unmatched: 3. The receptor's source is a human donor in good health (CMV status not recorded). Some clones in this sample may be carry-over from other donors' samples. The material sequenced was CD8+ T cells from cultured PBMCs, taken from culture after CMV antigen stimulation. This rearrangement joins TRBV2 to TRBJ2-3, with TRBD2 matching over 8 bases. The CDR3 nucleotides are TGTGCCAGCATCGGGGGGGAGGATACGCAGTATTTT. Translated: CASIGGEDTQYF.